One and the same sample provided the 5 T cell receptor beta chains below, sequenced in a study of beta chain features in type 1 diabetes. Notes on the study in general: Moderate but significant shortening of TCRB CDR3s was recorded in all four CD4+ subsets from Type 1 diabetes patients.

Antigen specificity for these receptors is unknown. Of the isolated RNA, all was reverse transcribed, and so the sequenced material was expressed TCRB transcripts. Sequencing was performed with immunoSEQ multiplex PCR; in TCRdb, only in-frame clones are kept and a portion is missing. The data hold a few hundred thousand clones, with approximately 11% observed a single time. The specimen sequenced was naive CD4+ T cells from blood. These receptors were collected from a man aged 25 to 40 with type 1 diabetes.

In DNA, the CDR3 is TGCGCCAGCAGCCAAGGTATAACAGATACGCAGTATTTT. It encodes CASSQGITDTQYF. This sequence joins TRBV4-3 and TRBJ2-3; D unresolved. The CDR3 sequence is 13 residues long. CDR1 LGHNA and CDR2 YSLEER come from the germline V gene. V dropped 1 base and J dropped 3 bases, with 5 bases sitting between them.

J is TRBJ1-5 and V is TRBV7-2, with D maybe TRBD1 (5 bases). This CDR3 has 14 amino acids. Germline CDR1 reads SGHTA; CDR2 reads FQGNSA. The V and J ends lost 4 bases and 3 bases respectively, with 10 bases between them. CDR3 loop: CASSSQGVNQPQHF. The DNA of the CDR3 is TGTGCCAGCAGCTCTCAGGGTGTCAATCAGCCCCAGCATTTT.

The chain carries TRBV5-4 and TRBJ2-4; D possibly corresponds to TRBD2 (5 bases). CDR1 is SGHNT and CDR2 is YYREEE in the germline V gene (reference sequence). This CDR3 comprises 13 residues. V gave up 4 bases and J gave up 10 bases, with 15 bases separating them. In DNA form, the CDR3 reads TGTGCCAGCAGCCACCGCGAGTCGGGGATTCAGTACTTC. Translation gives CASSHRESGIQYF.

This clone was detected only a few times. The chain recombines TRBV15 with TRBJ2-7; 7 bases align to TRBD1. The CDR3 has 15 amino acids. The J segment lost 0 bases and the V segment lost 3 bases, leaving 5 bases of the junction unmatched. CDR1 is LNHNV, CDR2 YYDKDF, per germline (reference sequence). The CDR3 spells CATSRDRLSSYEQYF. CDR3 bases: TGTGCCACCAGCAGGGACAGGCTAAGCTCCTACGAGCAGTACTTC.

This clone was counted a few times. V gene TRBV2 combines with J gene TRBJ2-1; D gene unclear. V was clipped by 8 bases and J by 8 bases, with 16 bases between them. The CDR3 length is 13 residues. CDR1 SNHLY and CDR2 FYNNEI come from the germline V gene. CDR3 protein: CASCPSSRDEQFF. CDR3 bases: TGTGCCAGCTGTCCCTCTTCACGGGATGAGCAGTTCTTC.